This T cell receptor beta chain was sequenced in a study of blood T cell repertoires in COVID-19. Study-wide background: T cells, B-cell-depleted T cells, or PBMCs provided the cDNA or gDNA that served as material.

Libraries were prepared by immunoSEQ multiplex PCR; TCRdb keeps only in-frame clonotypes and omits some of them. Of approximately 310,000 clones in the sample, roughly 86% were seen once. Germline assignment: CDR1 SNHLY and CDR2 FYNNEI. V was shortened by 6 bases and J by 5 bases, with 8 bases between the two germline ends. The CDR3 covers 12 residues. This clone was recorded a few times. The sequencing sample was made of peripheral blood. The sequence was collected from a woman between 50 and 59 years old who had recovered from COVID-19. This chain links TRBV2 with TRBJ1-5; TRBD1 is a possible D gene (5 bases). CDR3 loop: CASRGGDQPQHF. CDR3 nucleotide sequence: TGTGCCAGCAGGGGGGGGGATCAGCCCCAGCATTTT.